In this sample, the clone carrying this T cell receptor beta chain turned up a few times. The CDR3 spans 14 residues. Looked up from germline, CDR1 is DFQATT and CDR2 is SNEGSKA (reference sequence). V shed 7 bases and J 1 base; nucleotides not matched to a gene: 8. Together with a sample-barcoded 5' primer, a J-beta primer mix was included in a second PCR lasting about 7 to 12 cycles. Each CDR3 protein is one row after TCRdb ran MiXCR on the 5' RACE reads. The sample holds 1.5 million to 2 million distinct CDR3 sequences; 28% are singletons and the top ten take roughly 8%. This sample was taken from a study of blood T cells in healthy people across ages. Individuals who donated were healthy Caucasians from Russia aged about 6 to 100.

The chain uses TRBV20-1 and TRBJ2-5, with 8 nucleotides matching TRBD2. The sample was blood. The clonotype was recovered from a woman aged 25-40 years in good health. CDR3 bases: TGCAGTGTCGTGTTCGGGGGGGCCCAAGAGACCCAGTACTTC. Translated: CSVVFGGAQETQYF.